The 23 T cell receptor beta chains below come from one sample, sequenced in a study of blood T cell repertoires in COVID-19. Assay: immunoSEQ multiplex PCR; the TCRdb copy retains only in-frame clones and omits some. Of approximately 61,000 clones listed, 83% are singletons. Sample: peripheral blood. Receptors originate from a man aged 45-60 years with COVID-19, enrolled during active disease.

The chain links TRBV6-5 to TRBJ1-1; unclear D gene. Trimming cost V 6 bases and J 1 base, with 3 bases left between them. CDR1 is MNHEY, CDR2 SVGAGI, per germline. This CDR3 is built from 11 residues. In DNA form, the CDR3 reads TGTGCCAGCAGCTGGAACACTGAAGCTTTCTTT. Translating gives CASSWNTEAFF.

The chain joins TRBV6-5 to TRBJ2-5, with 7 bases that match TRBD2. Per germline, CDR1 MNHEY and CDR2 SVGAGI. The CDR3 consists of 13 residues. V shed 6 bases and J 5 bases; nucleotides not matched to a gene: 6. The CDR3 reads CASRNPGRETQYF. In nucleotides, the CDR3 is TGTGCCAGCAGAAATCCCGGGAGGGAGACCCAGTACTTC.

The gene calls are TRBV7-9 and TRBJ1-2; no clear D. The V and J ends lost 5 bases and 0 bases respectively, with 7 bases between them. This CDR3 region has 13 residues. Germline CDR1 reads SEHNR; CDR2 reads FQNEAQ (reference sequence). Here the CDR3 DNA reads TGTGCCAGCAGCGATAGATCTAACTATGGCTACACCTTC. Translation: CASSDRSNYGYTF.

V and J are TRBV28 and TRBJ2-7, with TRBD1 identical over 8 bases. This CDR3 has 15 residues. J gave up 2 bases and V 5 bases, and 8 bases lay outside the gene matches. Germline CDR1 MDHEN, CDR2 SYDVKM. CDR3 coding DNA: TGTGCCAGCAGTCCCCAACAGGGGGTGACCTACGAGCAGTACTTC. This sequence encodes CASSPQQGVTYEQYF.

The chain employs TRBV2 and TRBJ2-7; D possibly matches TRBD1 or TRBD2 (6 bases each). The CDR3 contains 14 residues. Germline CDR1 and CDR2: SNHLY and FYNNEI. V lost 6 bases and J 0 bases, leaving 12 bases between the germline ends. The CDR3: CASREQGLSYEQYF. In DNA, the CDR3 is TGTGCCAGCAGAGAACAGGGACTCTCCTACGAGCAGTACTTC.

V gene TRBV20-1 combines with J gene TRBJ2-5; D remains unclear. This CDR3 is 11 amino acids long. CDR1 and CDR2 (germline): DFQATT, SNEGSKA (reference sequence). This chain's CDR3 is CIWSGGETQYF. The CDR3 DNA sequence: TGCATTTGGTCGGGTGGGGAGACCCAGTACTTC.

This clone was found a few times. The rearrangement joins TRBV19 to TRBJ2-4, with 8 bases aligning to TRBD2. V dropped 5 bases and J dropped 8; count of bases not matched to a gene: 14. The germline V gene encodes CDR1 LNHDA and CDR2 SQIVND (reference sequence). The CDR3 is 16 amino acids. CDR3 sequence reads: CASSGGTSGGRDIQYF. In nucleotides, the CDR3 is TGTGCCAGTAGTGGAGGGACCTCGGGAGGGCGGGACATTCAGTACTTC.

The CDR3 protein is CAVQGTNTEAFF. The CDR3, as DNA: TGTGCCGTACAGGGAACCAACACTGAAGCTTTCTTT. This chain uses TRBV9 with TRBJ1-1; D is perhaps TRBD1 (6 bases). Germline V gene lookup returns CDR1 SGDLS and CDR2 YYNGEE. The CDR3 consists of 12 residues. The V end was cut by 10 bases, the J end by 2 bases, with 12 bases between.

V gene TRBV4-3 combines with J gene TRBJ2-1, with 7 bases fitting TRBD2. Germline values: CDR1 LGHNA, CDR2 YSLEER. CDR3 length: 15 residues. Trimming at V came to 1 base and at J to 5 bases, leaving 5 bases not matched to a gene. The CDR3 nucleotides read TGCGCCAGCAGCCAAGGGGGCCTAGCGGACAATGAGCAGTTCTTC. The encoded protein is CASSQGGLADNEQFF.

The chain couples TRBV6-5 to TRBJ2-7; D possibly corresponds to TRBD2 (5 bases). The CDR3 is 15 residues long. CDR1 and CDR2 (germline): MNHEY, SVGAGI. Deletions cut 7 bases from V and 6 bases from J, with 22 bases between. This CDR3 reads CASKRSLLGKGEQYF. The CDR3 DNA is TGTGCCAGCAAAAGGTCATTACTAGGGAAGGGCGAGCAGTACTTC.

This rearrangement joins TRBV28 to TRBJ1-6, with 9 positions matching TRBD1. V trimming: 1 base; J trimming: 13 bases; junction bases outside the gene matches: 8. In germline, CDR1 is MDHEN, CDR2 SYDVKM. CDR3 length: 15 residues. The CDR3 bases are TGTGCCAGCAGTTTATTAGGGACAGGGATCGTGCCCCTCCACTTT. Amino acids: CASSLLGTGIVPLHF.

The chain employs TRBV11-3 and TRBJ2-7; 8 bases are a match to TRBD1. CDR1 SGHNT and CDR2 YENEEA come from the germline V gene. The CDR3 is 14 residues long. V trimming: 9 bases; J trimming: 0 bases; junction bases outside the gene matches: 7. The CDR3 is CASKRTGSSYEQYF. CDR3 DNA sequence: TGTGCCAGTAAGAGGACAGGGAGCTCCTACGAGCAGTACTTC. Complete variable domain (other parts from reference TRBV11-3 and TRBJ2-7): EAGVVQSPRYKIIEKKQPVAFWCNPISGHNTLYWYLQNLGQGPELLIRYENEEAVDDSQLPKDRFSAERLKGVDSTLKIQPAELGDSAVYLCASKRTGSSYEQYFGPGTRLTVT.

The chain combines TRBV5-4 with TRBJ2-3; 7 bases fit TRBD2. V was clipped by 3 bases and J by 7 bases; unmatched bases: 8. Germline V gives CDR1 SGHNT, CDR2 YYREEE (reference sequence). This CDR3 contains 14 residues. This CDR3 reads CASSSRTSRNTQYF. Here the CDR3 DNA reads TGTGCCAGCAGCTCCCGGACTAGTCGTAATACGCAGTATTTT. Drawing the rest from reference TRBV5-4 and TRBJ2-3, the complete variable domain is ETGVTQSPTHLIKTRGQQVTLRCSSQSGHNTVSWYQQALGQGPQFIFQYYREEENGRGNFPPRFSGLQFPNYSSELNVNALELDDSALYLCASSSRTSRNTQYFGPGTRLTVL.

In DNA, the CDR3 is TGTGCCAGCTCACCACAAGGGGGAAGCTCCTACGAGCAGTACTTC. Protein sequence: CASSPQGGSSYEQYF. The rearrangement uses TRBV18 and TRBJ2-7; D is perhaps TRBD1 (6 bases). Germline V CDR1 and CDR2: KGHSH, LQKENI. V lost 1 base and J lost 0, with 10 bases in between. The CDR3 sequence is 15 residues long.

This chain uses TRBV9 with TRBJ2-2; D possibly corresponds to TRBD2 (7 bases). CDR3 size: 16 residues. CDR1 and CDR2 (germline): SGDLS, YYNGEE. V lost 3 bases and J 3 bases, leaving 15 bases between the germline ends. The CDR3 DNA reads as TGTGCCAGCAGCGAGAGGGGGGGCGGATACACCGGGGAGCTGTTTTTT. This encodes CASSERGGGYTGELFF.

Only one count was recorded for this clone. The V gene is TRBV7-9, the J gene TRBJ2-1, with TRBD2 matching 8 bases. The CDR3 is made up of 15 amino acids. V lost 5 bases, J lost 7 bases, and 10 bases stayed unmatched. Germline CDR1 is SEHNR and CDR2 is FQNEAQ (reference sequence). The CDR3 reads CASSTRAGAQNEQFF. CDR3 sequence (DNA): TGTGCCAGCAGCACCCGAGCGGGAGCTCAGAATGAGCAGTTCTTC.

This clone was seen only once. The chain links TRBV7-2 to TRBJ1-6; TRBD1 is a possible D gene (5 bases). V shed 1 base and J shed 10 bases, with 14 bases lying between them. CDR1 is SGHTA, CDR2 FQGNSA, per germline. The CDR3 totals 15 residues. CDR3 loop: CASSLVRGERSPLHF. The CDR3 nucleotides are TGTGCCAGCAGCTTAGTCCGGGGGGAGAGGTCACCCCTCCACTTT.

This clone was seen a single time. The chain recombines TRBV6-5 with TRBJ2-7; 10 bases fit TRBD2. The ends lost 4 bases at V and 0 bases at J; junction bases unmatched: 6. There are 16 residues in the CDR3. Germline V lookup: CDR1 MNHEY, CDR2 SVGAGI. The CDR3 coding sequence is TGTGCCAGCAGTTCCCCTAGCGGGGGAAGCTCCTACGAGCAGTACTTC. This translates into CASSSPSGGSSYEQYF.

Here the CDR3 DNA reads TGTGCCAGCAGTTCCCGAGGGCAAGGGATGAACACTGAAGCTTTCTTT. It yields the protein CASSSRGQGMNTEAFF. The rearrangement uses TRBV6-5 and TRBJ1-1; D gene unclear. This CDR3 region has 16 residues. Trimming took 4 bases from V and 0 from J, leaving 15 bases between them. The germline V gene encodes CDR1 MNHEY and CDR2 SVGAGI.

CDR3 amino acids: CASSVVPQGEQFF. The CDR3 bases are TGTGCCAGCAGCGTAGTTCCGCAGGGAGAGCAGTTCTTC. This chain links TRBV9 with TRBJ2-1; possible D gene TRBD1, 5 bases. Trimming took off 0 bases at V and 10 bases at J, with 11 bases between the two ends. Germline loops: CDR1 SGDLS, CDR2 YYNGEE. CDR3 length: 13 amino acids. The whole variable domain, remainder taken from reference TRBV9 and TRBJ2-1, is DSGVTQTPKHLITATGQRVTLRCSPRSGDLSVYWYQQSLDQGLQFLIQYYNGEERAKGNILERFSAQQFPDLHSELNLSSLELGDSALYFCASSVVPQGEQFFGPGTRLTVL.

V and J are TRBV5-1 and TRBJ2-1, with 8 bases lining up with TRBD1. There are 15 residues in the CDR3. V shed 4 bases and J 2 bases; nucleotides not matched to a gene: 5. Germline assignment: CDR1 SGHRS and CDR2 YFSETQ. CDR3 sequence: CASSPTDRAYNEQFF. In DNA form, the CDR3 reads TGCGCCAGCAGCCCCACGGACAGGGCCTACAATGAGCAGTTCTTC.

This chain uses TRBV5-1 with TRBJ2-3; D not certain. This CDR3 has 11 residues. V was shortened by 5 bases and J by 6 bases, with 7 bases between the two germline ends. The germline gives CDR1 SGHRS, CDR2 YFSETQ. The CDR3 bases are TGCGCCAGCAGATACTTGGATACGCAGTATTTT. It encodes CASRYLDTQYF.

This chain uses TRBV30 with TRBJ2-5; 7 nucleotides match TRBD1. CDR3 length: 13 amino acids. V was pared by 4 bases and J by 5 bases, with 7 bases of the junction left unmatched. Germline loops: CDR1 GTSNPN, CDR2 SVGIG (reference sequence). CDR3 sequence (DNA): TGTGCCTGGAACAGGGGCCTGGCGGAGACCCAGTACTTC. This encodes CAWNRGLAETQYF.